This T cell receptor beta chain was identified in a study of CD8 T cells in ankylosing spondylitis. Points from the study as a whole: Earlier studies detected some motif variants in reactive arthritis synovial fluid and blood. Enrichment of disease-linked clones was reportedly significant in matched ankylosing spondylitis synovial fluid. A motif in TCR beta, a set of several highly homologous variants, appeared characteristic of ankylosing spondylitis blood.

Germline CDR1 is SGHNT and CDR2 is YENEEA. This CDR3 has 13 amino acids. Making the TCR beta libraries involved quantitative 5'-RACE with molecular barcodes. From the 5' RACE reads, TCRdb called clonotypes with MiXCR, one entry per CDR3 protein. Of 350,000 or so distinct CDR3 sequences listed, under 8.5% were seen once; the top ten hold about 14%. Comment on this clonotype: Its antigen is undetermined. At one boundary the junction diverges from the germline segment, which might be a read error.

The sequencing input was blood, either unsorted or a sorted T cell fraction (not recorded which). The sequence was collected from a male donor with ankylosing spondylitis. V is TRBV11-3 and J is TRBJ2-5; tentatively, D is TRBD2 (5 bases). In DNA form, the CDR3 reads TGTGCCAGCACCTTACTAGGCCAAGAGACCCAGTACTTC. Translated: CASTLLGQETQYF.